A selection of T cell receptor beta chains follows, all from one sample in a study of blood T cell repertoires in COVID-19. Libraries were prepared by immunoSEQ multiplex PCR; TCRdb keeps only in-frame clonotypes and omits some of them. The table records 150,000 to 200,000 clones, about 90% of them present only once. Sequenced sample: peripheral blood. The receptors stem from a man aged 35 to 55 with active or convalescent COVID-19. The CDR3 runs from the conserved cysteine through the conserved F or W. A D gene is named only where the DNA matches it firmly. The size field is filled for only some rows; it gives once, few, many or a size class.

CDR3aa: CASIPRPGRDTEAFF
CDR3nt: TGTGCCAGTATTCCCAGACCGGGTCGGGACACTGAAGCTTTCTTT
abundance: .
v_gene: TRBV19
j_gene: TRBJ1-1
d_gene: .

CDR3aa: CASSLRTGGFANEQFF
CDR3nt: TGTGCCAGCAGCCTACGGACAGGGGGCTTCGCCAATGAGCAGTTCTTC
abundance: .
v_gene: TRBV3-1/TRBV3-2
j_gene: TRBJ2-1
d_gene: TRBD1

CDR3aa: CASSLRNLDRGKPLHF
CDR3nt: TGTGCCAGCAGTTTAAGGAACCTCGACAGGGGGAAGCCCCTCCACTTT
abundance: .
v_gene: TRBV28
j_gene: TRBJ1-6
d_gene: TRBD1

CDR3aa: CASSYRLDRGGTEAFF
CDR3nt: TGTGCCAGCAGTTACCGTCTAGACAGGGGTGGCACTGAAGCTTTCTTT
abundance: .
v_gene: TRBV6-2/TRBV6-3
j_gene: TRBJ1-1
d_gene: TRBD1

CDR3aa: CASSPGQGAGGANVLTF
CDR3nt: TGCGCCAGCAGCCCCGGACAGGGGGCCGGTGGGGCCAACGTCCTGACTTTC
abundance: .
v_gene: TRBV5-1
j_gene: TRBJ2-6
d_gene: TRBD1

CDR3aa: CASSPRTGPSYEQYF
CDR3nt: TGCGCCAGCAGCCCTCGGACAGGGCCCTCCTACGAGCAGTACTTC
abundance: .
v_gene: TRBV5-1
j_gene: TRBJ2-7
d_gene: TRBD1

CDR3aa: CASSAFQGAITEAFF
CDR3nt: TGTGCCAGCAGTGCATTTCAGGGGGCGATCACTGAAGCTTTCTTT
abundance: .
v_gene: TRBV28
j_gene: TRBJ1-1
d_gene: TRBD1

CDR3aa: CASSFGHIDGYTF
CDR3nt: TGTGCCAGCAGCTTTGGACATATAGATGGCTACACCTTC
abundance: .
v_gene: TRBV7-2
j_gene: TRBJ1-2
d_gene: .

CDR3aa: CASSVTGTGGELEAFF
CDR3nt: TGTGCCAGCAGCGTAACCGGGACAGGGGGCGAGCTGGAAGCTTTCTTT
abundance: .
v_gene: TRBV5-5
j_gene: TRBJ1-1
d_gene: TRBD1

CDR3aa: CATSRGAGLRTDTQYF
CDR3nt: TGTGCCACCAGCAGAGGTGCAGGGTTACGCACAGATACGCAGTATTTT
abundance: .
v_gene: TRBV15
j_gene: TRBJ2-3
d_gene: .

CDR3aa: CASSLVNRASTDTQYF
CDR3nt: TGTGCCAGCAGCTTAGTGAACAGGGCCAGCACAGATACGCAGTATTTT
abundance: .
v_gene: TRBV11-2
j_gene: TRBJ2-3
d_gene: .

CDR3aa: CAWSPLASGGFTDTQYF
CDR3nt: TGTGCCTGGAGTCCCCTGGCTAGCGGGGGGTTCACAGATACGCAGTATTTT
abundance: once
v_gene: TRBV30
j_gene: TRBJ2-3
d_gene: TRBD2

CDR3aa: CASSLAAQGNTIYF
CDR3nt: TGTGCCAGCAGCTTAGCGGCACAAGGAAACACCATATATTTT
abundance: .
v_gene: TRBV7-8
j_gene: TRBJ1-3
d_gene: .

CDR3aa: CASSLISGQARANYGYTF
CDR3nt: TGTGCCAGCAGTTTAATCTCTGGACAGGCCCGGGCCAACTATGGCTACACCTTC
abundance: .
v_gene: TRBV28
j_gene: TRBJ1-2
d_gene: TRBD1

CDR3aa: CASAAGGDNSPLHF
CDR3nt: TGTGCCAGCGCGGCGGGAGGTGATAATTCACCCCTCCACTTT
abundance: .
v_gene: TRBV28
j_gene: TRBJ1-6
d_gene: .

CDR3aa: CASSLLGAVEPQHF
CDR3nt: TGTGCCAGTAGTCTACTTGGGGCAGTCGAGCCCCAGCATTTT
abundance: .
v_gene: TRBV19
j_gene: TRBJ1-5
d_gene: .

CDR3aa: CASSELGSSSYEQYF
CDR3nt: TGTGCCAGCAGTGAATTGGGCAGTAGCTCCTACGAGCAGTACTTC
abundance: .
v_gene: TRBV6-1
j_gene: TRBJ2-7
d_gene: .

CDR3aa: CASSSGLAQETQYF
CDR3nt: TGTGCCAGCAGTTCCGGACTAGCCCAAGAGACCCAGTACTTC
abundance: .
v_gene: TRBV6-5
j_gene: TRBJ2-5
d_gene: TRBD2

CDR3aa: CASSVSQGLGYTF
CDR3nt: TGTGCCAGCAGCGTTAGTCAGGGGCTAGGCTACACCTTC
abundance: .
v_gene: TRBV9
j_gene: TRBJ1-2
d_gene: .

CDR3aa: CASSLGLGGGRYNEQFF
CDR3nt: TGTGCCAGCAGCTTAGGATTGGGCGGGGGGCGGTACAATGAGCAGTTCTTC
abundance: .
v_gene: TRBV11-2
j_gene: TRBJ2-1
d_gene: TRBD2

CDR3aa: CASSPLQGGSEAFF
CDR3nt: TGTGCCAGCAGCCCCCTTCAGGGTGGGTCTGAAGCTTTCTTT
abundance: .
v_gene: TRBV5-5
j_gene: TRBJ1-1
d_gene: .

CDR3aa: CASSQGRGSAHSGTQYF
CDR3nt: TGCGCCAGCAGCCAAGGACGGGGGTCGGCCCACTCGGGTACGCAGTATTTT
abundance: .
v_gene: TRBV4-1
j_gene: TRBJ2-3
d_gene: .

CDR3aa: CASSIDSAGKLFF
CDR3nt: TGTGCCAGCAGCATAGACAGTGCTGGAAAACTGTTTTTT
abundance: .
v_gene: TRBV6-5
j_gene: TRBJ1-4
d_gene: .

CDR3aa: CASSSARADTQYF
CDR3nt: TGTGCCAGCAGTTCCGCCAGGGCAGATACGCAGTATTTT
abundance: .
v_gene: TRBV6-5
j_gene: TRBJ2-3
d_gene: .

CDR3aa: CASSPRSGADTQYF
CDR3nt: TGTGCCAGCAGCCCAAGGTCGGGTGCAGATACGCAGTATTTT
abundance: .
v_gene: TRBV11-3
j_gene: TRBJ2-3
d_gene: .

CDR3aa: CASSQGPVAYSYTF
CDR3nt: TGCGCCAGCAGCCAAGGTCCTGTAGCCTATAGCTACACCTTC
abundance: .
v_gene: TRBV4-1
j_gene: TRBJ1-2
d_gene: .

CDR3aa: CASSQGALANSPLHF
CDR3nt: TGCGCCAGCAGCCAGGGGGCGCTGGCTAATTCACCCCTCCACTTT
abundance: .
v_gene: TRBV4-3
j_gene: TRBJ1-6
d_gene: .

CDR3aa: CASSRGGANYGYTF
CDR3nt: TGTGCCAGCAGCCGAGGGGGCGCTAACTATGGCTACACCTTC
abundance: .
v_gene: TRBV5-8
j_gene: TRBJ1-2
d_gene: TRBD1

CDR3aa: CASSSLAGAYNEQFF
CDR3nt: TGTGCCAGCAGCTCCTTAGCGGGGGCGTACAATGAGCAGTTCTTC
abundance: .
v_gene: TRBV7-6
j_gene: TRBJ2-1
d_gene: TRBD2

CDR3aa: CASSVKTGGGQPQHF
CDR3nt: TGTGCCAGTAGTGTCAAAACAGGGGGTGGTCAGCCCCAGCATTTT
abundance: once
v_gene: TRBV19
j_gene: TRBJ1-5
d_gene: TRBD1

CDR3aa: CASSPPGGLKEQYF
CDR3nt: TGTGCCAGCAGCCCGCCCGGGGGGCTCAAGGAGCAGTACTTC
abundance: .
v_gene: TRBV28
j_gene: TRBJ2-7
d_gene: .

CDR3aa: CSVEVSGGYNEQFF
CDR3nt: TGCAGCGTTGAAGTGAGCGGGGGATACAATGAGCAGTTCTTC
abundance: .
v_gene: TRBV29-1
j_gene: TRBJ2-1
d_gene: TRBD2

CDR3aa: CASSQDLAGGYEQYF
CDR3nt: TGTGCCAGCAGCCAAGATTTAGCAGGGGGCTACGAGCAGTACTTC
abundance: .
v_gene: TRBV4-2
j_gene: TRBJ2-7
d_gene: TRBD1

CDR3aa: CASSILTLGTVGVRWTGELFF
CDR3nt: TGTGCCAGTAGTATCCTTACACTGGGGACAGTGGGGGTGAGGTGGACCGGGGAGCTGTTTTTT
abundance: .
v_gene: TRBV19
j_gene: TRBJ2-2
d_gene: TRBD1

CDR3aa: CASSEALSGNTIYF
CDR3nt: TGTGCCAGCAGTGAAGCCCTCTCTGGAAACACCATATATTTT
abundance: .
v_gene: TRBV2
j_gene: TRBJ1-3
d_gene: .

CDR3aa: CASSRGDRVLVYEQYF
CDR3nt: TGCGCCAGCAGCCGAGGGGACAGGGTTTTAGTCTACGAGCAGTACTTC
abundance: .
v_gene: TRBV4-1
j_gene: TRBJ2-7
d_gene: TRBD1

CDR3aa: CASSPSEGFSPLHF
CDR3nt: TGTGCCAGCAGTCCCTCAGAGGGTTTTTCACCCCTCCACTTT
abundance: .
v_gene: TRBV28
j_gene: TRBJ1-6
d_gene: .

CDR3aa: CASSGGDLAGANVLTF
CDR3nt: TGTGCCAGCAGTGGGGGGGATCTGGCTGGGGCCAACGTCCTGACTTTC
abundance: .
v_gene: TRBV2
j_gene: TRBJ2-6
d_gene: .

CDR3aa: CATSERQGRPRGKLFF
CDR3nt: TGTGCCACCAGTGAACGACAGGGGCGCCCCCGGGGAAAACTGTTTTTT
abundance: .
v_gene: TRBV24-1
j_gene: TRBJ1-4
d_gene: TRBD1

CDR3aa: CASTQQGARSNSPLHF
CDR3nt: TGTGCCAGCACGCAACAGGGGGCGCGTTCTAATTCACCCCTCCACTTT
abundance: once
v_gene: TRBV13
j_gene: TRBJ1-6
d_gene: TRBD1

CDR3aa: CASSPRGSGGYNEQFF
CDR3nt: TGTGCCAGCAGCCCCAGGGGGAGCGGGGGCTACAATGAGCAGTTCTTC
abundance: .
v_gene: TRBV9
j_gene: TRBJ2-1
d_gene: .

CDR3aa: CASSRRDLGETQYF
CDR3nt: TGTGCCAGCAGTCGACGGGACTTGGGCGAGACCCAGTACTTC
abundance: .
v_gene: TRBV6-2/TRBV6-3
j_gene: TRBJ2-5
d_gene: .

CDR3aa: CAGTQQGDYGYTF
CDR3nt: TGTGCTGGAACTCAACAGGGTGACTATGGCTACACCTTC
abundance: .
v_gene: TRBV30
j_gene: TRBJ1-2
d_gene: .

CDR3aa: CASSPGGGRNTGELFF
CDR3nt: TGTGCCAGCAGCCCGGGCGGGGGGCGAAACACCGGGGAGCTGTTTTTT
abundance: .
v_gene: TRBV11-2
j_gene: TRBJ2-2
d_gene: TRBD2

CDR3aa: CAISEEGAGSKQYF
CDR3nt: TGTGCCATCAGTGAAGAGGGGGCGGGGTCCAAGCAGTACTTC
abundance: .
v_gene: TRBV10-3
j_gene: TRBJ2-7
d_gene: .

CDR3aa: CASSKFGQGAVNTEAFF
CDR3nt: TGCGCCAGCAGTAAGTTCGGACAGGGGGCTGTGAACACTGAAGCTTTCTTT
abundance: .
v_gene: TRBV5-1
j_gene: TRBJ1-1
d_gene: TRBD1

CDR3aa: CAWSVRGEQFF
CDR3nt: TGTGCCTGGAGTGTACGAGGTGAGCAGTTCTTC
abundance: once
v_gene: TRBV30
j_gene: TRBJ2-1
d_gene: .

CDR3aa: CAWSRNEQFF
CDR3nt: TGTGCCTGGAGTCGGAATGAGCAGTTCTTC
abundance: .
v_gene: TRBV30
j_gene: TRBJ2-1
d_gene: .

CDR3aa: CASSQDYSSYEQYF
CDR3nt: TGTGCCAGCAGCCAAGACTACAGCTCCTACGAGCAGTACTTC
abundance: .
v_gene: TRBV3-1/TRBV3-2
j_gene: TRBJ2-7
d_gene: .